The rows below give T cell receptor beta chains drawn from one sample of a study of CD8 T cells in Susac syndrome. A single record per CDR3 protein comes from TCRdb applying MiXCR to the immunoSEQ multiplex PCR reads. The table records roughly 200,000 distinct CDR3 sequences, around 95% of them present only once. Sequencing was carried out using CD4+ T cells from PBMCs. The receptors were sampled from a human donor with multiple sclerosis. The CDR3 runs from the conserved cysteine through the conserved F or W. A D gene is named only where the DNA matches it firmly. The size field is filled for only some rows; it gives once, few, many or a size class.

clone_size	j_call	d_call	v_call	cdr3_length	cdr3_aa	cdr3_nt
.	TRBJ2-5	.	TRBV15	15	CATSRGGSGEETQYF	TGTGCCACCAGCAGAGGTGGGAGTGGTGAGGAGACCCAGTACTTC
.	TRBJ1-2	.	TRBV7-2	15	CASSLVGGASDGYTF	TGTGCCAGCAGCTTAGTCGGCGGGGCCTCCGATGGCTACACCTTC
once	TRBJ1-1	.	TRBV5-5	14	CASSPRTDLAEAFF	TGTGCCAGCAGCCCCAGGACAGACTTGGCTGAAGCTTTCTTT
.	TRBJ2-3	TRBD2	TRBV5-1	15	CASSLAASGGNTQYF	TGCGCCAGCAGCTTGGCGGCTAGCGGGGGGAATACGCAGTATTTT
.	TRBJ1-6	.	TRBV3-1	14	CASGVGADNSPLHF	TGTGCCAGCGGCGTAGGGGCGGATAATTCACCCCTCCACTTT
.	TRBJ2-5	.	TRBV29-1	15	CSVEDPTRIVETQYF	TGCAGCGTTGAAGATCCAACCCGTATCGTTGAGACCCAGTACTTC
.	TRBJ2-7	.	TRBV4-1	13	CASSPLGSEEQYF	TGCGCCAGCAGCCCCCTCGGAAGTGAAGAGCAGTACTTC
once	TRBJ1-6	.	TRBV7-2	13	CASSQGPLRPLHF	TGTGCCAGCAGCCAGGGGCCCTTGAGGCCCCTCCACTTT
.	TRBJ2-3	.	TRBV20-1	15	CSARTRSQFTPHWYF	TGCAGTGCTAGAACCAGGTCACAGTTCACCCCACACTGGTATTTT
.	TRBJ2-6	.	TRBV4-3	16	CASSQYEHSGANVLTF	TGCGCCAGCAGCCAGTACGAACACTCTGGGGCCAACGTCCTGACTTTC
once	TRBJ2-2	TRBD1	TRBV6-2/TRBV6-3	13	CASSGTGRGELFF	TGTGCCAGCTCCGGGACAGGCAGGGGGGAGCTGTTTTTT
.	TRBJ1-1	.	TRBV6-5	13	CASSSGGDTEAFF	TGTGCCAGCAGTTCCGGGGGGGACACTGAAGCTTTCTTT
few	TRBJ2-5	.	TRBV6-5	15	CASRPPGRNQETQYF	TGTGCCAGCAGACCTCCGGGACGGAACCAAGAGACCCAGTACTTC
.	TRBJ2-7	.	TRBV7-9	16	CASSLVNPGTSYEQYF	TGTGCCAGCAGCTTAGTTAACCCTGGGACCTCCTACGAGCAGTACTTC
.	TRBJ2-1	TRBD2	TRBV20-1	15	CSARGLAGGYNEQFF	TGCAGTGCTAGGGGACTAGCGGGGGGATACAATGAGCAGTTCTTC
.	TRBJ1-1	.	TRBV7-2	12	CASSFRNTEAFF	TGTGCCAGCAGCTTCCGCAACACTGAAGCTTTCTTT
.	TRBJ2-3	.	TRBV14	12	CASSPGANTQYF	TGTGCCAGCAGCCCGGGGGCGAATACGCAGTATTTT
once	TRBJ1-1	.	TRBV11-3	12	CASTFGGTEAFF	TGTGCCAGCACCTTCGGAGGTACTGAAGCTTTCTTT
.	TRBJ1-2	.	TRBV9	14	CASSVAGGVGGYTF	TGTGCCAGCAGCGTAGCAGGCGGTGTGGGGGGCTACACCTTC
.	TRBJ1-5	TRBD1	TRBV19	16	CASSPKTGRYNQPQHF	TGTGCCAGTAGTCCCAAGACAGGGAGATACAATCAGCCCCAGCATTTT
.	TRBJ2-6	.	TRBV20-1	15	CSALGVLSGANVLTF	TGCAGTGCCCTAGGGGTCCTCTCGGGGGCCAACGTCCTGACTTTC
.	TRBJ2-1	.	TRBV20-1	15	CSATTGSDFYNEQFF	TGCAGTGCTACAACAGGTTCCGATTTTTACAATGAGCAGTTCTTC
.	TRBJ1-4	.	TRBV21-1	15	CASSKGGQSNEKLFF	TGTGCCAGCAGCAAAGGGGGACAGAGTAATGAAAAACTGTTTTTT
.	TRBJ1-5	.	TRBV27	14	CASSPGMGNQPQHF	TGTGCCAGCAGTCCCGGGATGGGCAATCAGCCCCAGCATTTT
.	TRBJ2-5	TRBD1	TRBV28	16	CASSSDRVHQRETQYF	TGTGCCAGCAGTTCCGACAGGGTCCACCAGCGGGAGACCCAGTACTTC
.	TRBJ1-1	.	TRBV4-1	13	CASSQVDSTEAFF	TGCGCCAGCAGCCAAGTGGACTCCACTGAAGCTTTCTTT
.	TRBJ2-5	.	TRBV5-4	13	CASSLQDREAQYF	TGTGCCAGCAGCTTGCAGGACCGCGAAGCCCAGTACTTC
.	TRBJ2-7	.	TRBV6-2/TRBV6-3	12	CASTDSPYEQYF	TGTGCCAGCACCGACAGCCCCTACGAGCAGTACTTC
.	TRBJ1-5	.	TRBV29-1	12	CSVGEGNQPQHF	TGCAGCGTTGGGGAAGGCAATCAGCCCCAGCATTTT
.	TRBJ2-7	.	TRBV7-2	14	CASTRLQGGYEQYF	TGTGCCAGCACCCGCCTTCAGGGGGGGTACGAGCAGTACTTC
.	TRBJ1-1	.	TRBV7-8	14	CATMHGGAAAEAFF	TGTGCCACTATGCACGGGGGGGCGGCAGCTGAAGCTTTCTTT
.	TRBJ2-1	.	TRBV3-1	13	CASSQDRGNEQFF	TGTGCCAGCAGCCAAGATCGGGGCAATGAGCAGTTCTTC
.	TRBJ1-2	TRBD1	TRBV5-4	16	CASSLGPGQNDYGYTF	TGTGCCAGCAGCTTAGGTCCGGGACAGAATGACTATGGCTACACCTTC
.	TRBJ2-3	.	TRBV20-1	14	CSAAYGPAADTQYF	TGCAGTGCTGCTTACGGTCCTGCAGCAGATACGCAGTATTTT
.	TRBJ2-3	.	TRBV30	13	CAWSVSGSGTQYF	TGTGCCTGGAGTGTATCGGGGTCAGGTACGCAGTATTTT
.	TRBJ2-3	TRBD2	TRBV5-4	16	CASSDMGLAGKDTQYF	TGTGCCAGCAGCGACATGGGACTAGCGGGGAAAGATACGCAGTATTTT
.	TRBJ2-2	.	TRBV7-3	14	CASSLASSTGELFF	TGTGCCAGCAGCTTAGCTAGCTCTACCGGGGAGCTGTTTTTT
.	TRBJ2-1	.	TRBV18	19	CASSPRGGSGLSSYNEQFF	TGTGCCAGCTCTCCTAGAGGGGGGTCCGGCTTGAGCTCCTACAATGAGCAGTTCTTC
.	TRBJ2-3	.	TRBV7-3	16	CASSLGATVGTDTQYF	TGTGCCAGCAGCTTAGGAGCGACCGTGGGCACAGATACGCAGTATTTT
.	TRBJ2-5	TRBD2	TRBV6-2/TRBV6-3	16	CASSAYRLAGEETQYF	TGTGCCAGCAGTGCGTACCGACTAGCGGGGGAAGAGACCCAGTACTTC
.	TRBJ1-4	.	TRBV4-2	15	CASSPGGATNEKLFF	TGTGCCAGCAGCCCCGGGGGGGCAACTAATGAAAAACTGTTTTTT
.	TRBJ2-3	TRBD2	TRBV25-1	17	CASSDPREAGPTDTQYF	TGTGCCAGCAGTGACCCTCGCGAAGCGGGGCCCACAGATACGCAGTATTTT
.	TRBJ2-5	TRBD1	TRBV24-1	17	CATSDPTPGQSGETQYF	TGTGCCACCAGTGATCCTACACCGGGACAGTCGGGAGAGACCCAGTACTTC
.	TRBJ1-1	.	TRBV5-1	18	CASSLILGYRAFGTEAFF	TGCGCCAGCAGCTTGATTTTGGGGTACAGGGCCTTTGGCACTGAAGCTTTCTTT
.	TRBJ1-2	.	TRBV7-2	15	CASSFRQAGENGYTF	TGTGCCAGCAGCTTTCGACAGGCTGGGGAGAATGGCTACACCTTC
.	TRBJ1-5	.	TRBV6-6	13	CASSGTGYQPQHF	TGTGCCAGCAGTGGGACGGGGTATCAGCCCCAGCATTTT
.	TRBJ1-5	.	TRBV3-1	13	CASSPTLVGTAAF	TGTGCCAGCAGCCCCACCCTCGTCGGGACGGCCGCTTTT
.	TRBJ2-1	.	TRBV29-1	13	CSVESSSYNEQFF	TGCAGCGTTGAAAGTAGCTCCTACAATGAGCAGTTCTTC
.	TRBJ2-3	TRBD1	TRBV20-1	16	CSAHKQGATFSDTQYF	TGCAGTGCTCATAAACAGGGGGCGACTTTTTCAGATACGCAGTATTTT
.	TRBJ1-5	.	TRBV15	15	CATTVGAVSNQPQHF	TGTGCCACCACCGTAGGGGCCGTCTCCAATCAGCCCCAGCATTTT
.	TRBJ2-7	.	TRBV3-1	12	CASSHRGGEQYF	TGTGCCAGCAGCCACAGGGGCGGCGAGCAGTACTTC